This T cell receptor (beta chain) originates from a study of Ad26.COV2.S vaccination and SARS-CoV-2 variants. Study context: It was the COV1001 Ad26.COV2.S trial arm that included the donor.

The repertoire was sequenced with immunoSEQ multiplex PCR; TCRdb's copy has only in-frame clones and lacks some. The profile shows hundreds of thousands of clones, around 89% of them singletons. CDR1 SNHLY and CDR2 FYNNEI come from the germline V gene. Trimming at V came to 4 bases and at J to 9 bases, leaving 16 bases not matched to a gene. The CDR3 spans 16 residues. As to treatment: about 20 received Ad26.COV2.S at low or high dose, single or two shots; 5 received placebo; per-sample allocation not given. The samples were gathered on day 63 after the first injection of vaccine or placebo. What was given as vaccine was an Ad26 vector encoding Wuhan-strain SARS-CoV-2 spike.

The chain has TRBV2 and TRBJ1-1; 8 bases agree with TRBD1. This TCR derives from a person aged 18 to 65 who received the Ad26.COV2.S COVID-19 vaccine or a placebo. The sequencing here drew on peripheral blood, taken in a trial of Ad26.COV2.S vaccine versus placebo. The CDR3 loop reads CASSASEGGQGSKAFF. Written as DNA, the CDR3 is TGTGCCAGCAGTGCCTCCGAAGGTGGACAGGGCTCTAAAGCTTTCTTT.